What follows are 29 T cell receptor beta chains derived from one specimen sequenced in a study of T cell responses to AZD1222 COVID-19 vaccine. Using immunoSEQ multiplex PCR, the repertoire was profiled, and TCRdb retains in-frame clones only, with some absent. Of around 84,000 clones listed, about 86% were seen once; the top ten hold about 9.4%. Sequences were derived from peripheral blood, sampled on day 0 of MenACWY control vaccination. These receptors all stem from an adult in good health.

The rearrangement links TRBV29-1 to TRBJ1-6, with 7 bases that match TRBD1. V shed 4 bases, J shed 0 bases, and the junction held 12 bases outside the gene matches. The CDR3 extends over 18 amino acids. Germline CDR1 and CDR2: SQVTM and ANQGSEA. CDR3 DNA sequence: TGCAGCGTTGGGGGGACAGAGGAATTAAGCTCCTATAATTCACCCCTCCACTTT. Amino acid sequence: CSVGGTEELSSYNSPLHF.

CDR3 DNA: TGTGCCAGCTCAGCGGGCGCTGGAAACACCATATATTTT. Residues: CASSAGAGNTIYF. The chain joins TRBV6-5 to TRBJ1-3; the D is unclear. The germline gives CDR1 MNHEY, CDR2 SVGAGI. V lost 8 bases, J lost 2 bases, and 10 bases lay in between. The CDR3 has 13 amino acids.

V gene TRBV6-1 combines with J gene TRBJ1-4, with 7 bases that match TRBD1. Germline values: CDR1 MNHNS, CDR2 SASEGT. The length of the CDR3 is 19 residues. Trimming at V came to 4 bases and at J to 0 bases, leaving 14 bases not matched to a gene. The CDR3 reads CASSGVIFTGAATNEKLFF. CDR3 sequence (DNA): TGTGCCAGCAGTGGAGTTATCTTTACAGGGGCCGCAACTAATGAAAAACTGTTTTTT.

This chain joins TRBV28 and TRBJ1-2, with 10 bases matching TRBD1. CDR1 is MDHEN and CDR2 is SYDVKM in the germline V gene. J was trimmed by 8 bases and V by 3 bases; bases with no gene match: 9. This CDR3 comprises 15 residues. The DNA for the CDR3 is TGTGCCAGCAGTTTCGGGGACAGGGGAGAATGGGGCTACACCTTC. This translates into CASSFGDRGEWGYTF.

The chain employs TRBV6-1 and TRBJ1-2; D ambiguous. Per the germline V gene, CDR1 is MNHNS and CDR2 is SASEGT. The CDR3 spans 13 residues. Between the trimmed V and J ends, which lost 2 bases and 6 bases, there was a span of 10 bases. The CDR3 loop is CASSETAKNGYTF. CDR3 in DNA: TGTGCCAGCAGTGAAACGGCGAAAAATGGCTACACCTTC.

The table lists this clone with a count of one. V and J are TRBV27 and TRBJ2-3; 9 nucleotides line up with TRBD2. With 2 bases clipped from V and 3 bases from J, the junction kept 6 bases outside the gene matches. This CDR3 spans 16 amino acids. CDR1 is MNHEY and CDR2 is SMNVEV in the germline V gene (reference sequence). For the CDR3, the DNA is TGTGCCAGCAGTTTAAGGGCTAGCGGGACTACAGATACGCAGTATTTT. Amino acid sequence: CASSLRASGTTDTQYF.

The chain combines TRBV19 with TRBJ2-5; TRBD1 matches at 7 bases. Germline trimming cut 5 bases from V and 1 base from J; bases unmatched to any gene: 4. Germline values: CDR1 LNHDA, CDR2 SQIVND (reference sequence). This CDR3 contains 14 residues. The CDR3 loop is CASSVGQTQETQYF. CDR3 DNA sequence: TGTGCCAGTAGTGTGGGACAGACCCAAGAGACCCAGTACTTC.

The J gene is TRBJ1-4, the V gene TRBV19; no firm D call. V was trimmed by 9 bases and J by 3 bases, leaving 14 bases between them. This CDR3 is built from 14 residues. Germline values: CDR1 LNHDA, CDR2 SQIVND (reference sequence). The CDR3 is CASTMGLANEKLFF. The CDR3 coding sequence is TGTGCCAGCACTATGGGCTTAGCTAATGAAAAACTGTTTTTT.

This clone was recorded only once. V gene TRBV9 combines with J gene TRBJ1-3, with TRBD1 identical over 7 bases. The ends lost 4 bases at V and 2 bases at J; junction bases unmatched: 3. The germline V gene has CDR1 SGDLS and CDR2 YYNGEE. The CDR3 has 14 amino acids. The CDR3 bases are TGTGCCAGCAGCAAGACAGGGACTGGAAACACCATATATTTT. This gives the protein CASSKTGTGNTIYF.

The chain joins TRBV5-4 to TRBJ1-2; TRBD1 matches 9 bases. The J segment lost 7 bases and the V segment lost 1 base, leaving 2 bases of the junction unmatched. This CDR3 comprises 13 residues. Germline V gene sequence: CDR1 SGHNT, CDR2 YYREEE (reference sequence). The CDR3 region has the DNA TGTGCCAGCAGCTTGAGACAGGGGGGTGGCTACACCTTC. Protein: CASSLRQGGGYTF. The variable domain in full, completed from reference TRBV5-4 and TRBJ1-2, reads ETGVTQSPTHLIKTRGQQVTLRCSSQSGHNTVSWYQQALGQGPQFIFQYYREEENGRGNFPPRFSGLQFPNYSSELNVNALELDDSALYLCASSLRQGGGYTFGSGTRLTVV.

V is TRBV28 and J is TRBJ1-5; 8 nucleotides agree with TRBD1. V shed 3 bases, J shed 0 bases, and the junction held 10 bases outside the gene matches. This CDR3 has 18 amino acids. Germline CDR1 is MDHEN and CDR2 is SYDVKM. For the CDR3, the DNA is TGTGCCAGCAGTTTTTACGGACAGGGAGGGGGTAGCAATCAGCCCCAGCATTTT. Translating gives CASSFYGQGGGSNQPQHF.

The chain uses TRBV30 and TRBJ2-7, with a weak D call TRBD2 (5 bases). The V and J ends lost 1 base and 1 base respectively, with 11 bases between them. Germline values: CDR1 GTSNPN, CDR2 SVGIG (reference sequence). The CDR3 extends over 14 amino acids. Written as DNA, the CDR3 is TGTGCCTGGAGTGACGGGATTGGGTCCTACGAGCAGTACTTC. Translating gives CAWSDGIGSYEQYF.

V usage is TRBV13 and J usage is TRBJ1-1; D is unresolved. The length of the CDR3 is 15 residues. Trimming removed 0 bases from V and 5 bases from J, with 13 bases in between. Germline loops: CDR1 PRHDT, CDR2 FYEKMQ (reference sequence). The CDR3: CASSLGPELETEAFF. DNA for the CDR3: TGTGCCAGCAGCTTAGGGCCGGAGTTGGAGACTGAAGCTTTCTTT.

This chain uses TRBV6-2 or TRBV6-3 with TRBJ1-4, with 10 positions matching TRBD1. Looked up from germline, CDR1 is MNHEY and CDR2 is SVGEGT. V was pared by 5 bases and J by 11 bases, with 11 bases of the junction left unmatched. This CDR3 has 15 residues. This chain's CDR3 is CASSPLRTGGQKLFF. The CDR3 nucleotides read TGTGCCAGCAGTCCCTTGAGGACAGGGGGTCAGAAACTGTTTTTT.

The chain couples TRBV7-9 to TRBJ1-1; D remains unclear. Trimming removed 3 bases at V and 0 bases at J, with 5 bases between. The CDR3 runs 13 residues. CDR1 SEHNR and CDR2 FQNEAQ come from the germline V gene (reference sequence). The chain's CDR3 is CASSFTLNTEAFF. The CDR3 DNA sequence: TGTGCCAGCAGCTTTACACTGAACACTGAAGCTTTCTTT.

In the case of this clone: The sample has other DNA sequences that encode this CDR3 too. The chain employs TRBV3-1 (or the pseudogene TRBV3-2) and TRBJ2-7; D gene uncertain. This CDR3 has 12 residues. V lost 1 base, J lost 2 bases, and 3 bases lay in between. The germline gives CDR1 LGHDT, CDR2 YNNKEL (reference sequence). The CDR3 DNA follows: TGTGCCAGCAGCCAAGGACCCTACGAGCAGTACTTC. Encoded protein: CASSQGPYEQYF.

The chain carries TRBV25-1 and TRBJ2-1, with D possibly TRBD1 on 5 matching bases. Germline-derived CDR1 and CDR2 are MGHDK and SYGVNS. This CDR3 has 14 amino acids. V gave up 3 bases and J gave up 3 bases, with 9 bases separating them. This chain's CDR3 is CASSEGLVYNEQFF. The CDR3 bases are TGTGCCAGCAGTGAGGGGCTAGTCTACAATGAGCAGTTCTTC.

Written as DNA, the CDR3 is TGTGCCAGCAGCCCGGATCCAGGGAGATCGAACACCGGGGAGCTGTTTTTT. Its translation is CASSPDPGRSNTGELFF. V is TRBV14 and J is TRBJ2-2, with D perhaps being TRBD1 or TRBD2 (5 bases each). The germline gives CDR1 SGHDN, CDR2 FVKESK. V lost 4 bases, J lost 0 bases, and 15 bases lay in between. The CDR3 totals 17 residues.

CDR3 residues: CASSPGLAGMGEQYF. CDR3 in DNA: TGTGCCAGCAGCCCGGGACTAGCGGGGATGGGCGAGCAGTACTTC. The V and J genes are TRBV7-3 and TRBJ2-7; 13 bases align to TRBD2. Looked up from germline, CDR1 is SGHTA and CDR2 is FQGTGA. The CDR3 runs 15 residues. Trimming at V came to 5 bases and at J to 6 bases, leaving 7 bases not matched to a gene.

The J gene is TRBJ1-1, the V gene TRBV6-6, with D uncertain. The germline V gene encodes CDR1 MNHNY and CDR2 SVGAGI (reference sequence). Trimming took off 4 bases at V and 1 base at J, with 13 bases between the two ends. This CDR3 has 15 residues. Written as DNA, the CDR3 is TGTGCCAGCAGTTCCCGGGCAGCATCGAACACTGAAGCTTTCTTT. Amino acid sequence: CASSSRAASNTEAFF.

V and J are TRBV15 and TRBJ1-5; the D gene is possibly TRBD1 (6 bases). The germline CDR1 and CDR2 sequences are LNHNV and YYDKDF (reference sequence). Between the trimmed V and J ends, which lost 0 bases and 7 bases, there was a span of 10 bases. The CDR3 covers 14 residues. CDR3 nucleotide sequence: TGTGCCACCAGCAGAGACCGGGACACCCAGCCCCAGCATTTT. As protein: CATSRDRDTQPQHF.

The genes are TRBV2 and TRBJ1-5; D is undetermined. In germline, CDR1 is SNHLY, CDR2 FYNNEI. There are 13 residues in the CDR3. Between the trimmed V and J ends, which lost 8 bases and 1 base, there was a span of 9 bases. The CDR3 DNA is TGTGCCAGCTCAGACACCAGCAATCAGCCCCAGCATTTT. This gives the protein CASSDTSNQPQHF.

This chain connects TRBV2 to TRBJ1-6, with unresolved D. The CDR3 extends over 15 amino acids. V was trimmed by 4 bases and J by 5 bases, leaving 12 bases between them. CDR1 and CDR2 from the germline V gene are SNHLY and FYNNEI. The DNA for the CDR3 is TGTGCCAGCAGTGTGATGGTCCCCAATAATTCACCCCTCCACTTT. It specifies CASSVMVPNNSPLHF.

The V gene is TRBV28, the J gene TRBJ2-7; 9 positions agree with TRBD2. Germline CDR1 reads MDHEN; CDR2 reads SYDVKM. J was trimmed by 2 bases and V by 7 bases; bases with no gene match: 6. The CDR3 sequence is 14 residues long. The CDR3 loop reads CASIPSGIPYEQYF. CDR3 bases: TGTGCCAGCATTCCTAGCGGGATCCCCTACGAGCAGTACTTC.

This rearrangement joins TRBV5-4 to TRBJ1-2, with D uncertain. The CDR3 runs 11 residues. Germline lookup yields CDR1 SGHNT and CDR2 YYREEE (reference sequence). V lost 2 bases and J 8 bases, leaving 7 bases between the germline ends. The CDR3 sequence: CASSFNRGYTF. CDR3 nucleotides: TGTGCCAGCAGCTTTAACAGAGGCTACACCTTC. Variable domain in full (rest from reference TRBV5-4 and TRBJ1-2): ETGVTQSPTHLIKTRGQQVTLRCSSQSGHNTVSWYQQALGQGPQFIFQYYREEENGRGNFPPRFSGLQFPNYSSELNVNALELDDSALYLCASSFNRGYTFGSGTRLTVV.

This clone is medium-sized. J is TRBJ2-7 and V is TRBV7-6, with 7 bases that match TRBD2. The CDR3 spans 15 residues. V was clipped by 5 bases and J by 4 bases; unmatched bases: 11. Germline V gene sequence: CDR1 SGHVS, CDR2 FNYEAQ. DNA for the CDR3: TGTGCCAGCAGCCTCGACGGTCGGGGGGTATACGAGCAGTACTTC. Translated: CASSLDGRGVYEQYF.

V gene TRBV27 combines with J gene TRBJ1-3; 8 bases are shared with TRBD1. This CDR3 region has 14 residues. The V segment lost 6 bases and the J segment 2 bases; nucleotides outside the gene matches: 3. Germline loops: CDR1 MNHEY, CDR2 SMNVEV (reference sequence). As DNA, the CDR3 is TGTGCCAGCAGCTTACAGGGGGCTGGAAACACCATATATTTT. It specifies CASSLQGAGNTIYF.

V gene TRBV3-1 (or the pseudogene TRBV3-2) combines with J gene TRBJ1-6; tentatively, D is TRBD1 (6 bases). This CDR3 spans 18 amino acids. Germline V gene sequence: CDR1 LGHDT, CDR2 YNNKEL (reference sequence). V was trimmed by 0 bases and J by 8 bases, leaving 20 bases between them. The CDR3 spells CASSQDLGGGRRDSPLHF. As DNA, the CDR3 is TGTGCCAGCAGCCAAGATCTGGGCGGGGGGCGAAGAGATTCACCCCTCCACTTT.

Only one count was recorded for this clone. The V gene is TRBV7-8, the J gene TRBJ1-4, with a tentative D call TRBD1 (6 bases). CDR1 is SGHVS and CDR2 is FQNEAQ in the germline V gene. V gave up 5 bases and J gave up 4 bases, with 23 bases separating them. The CDR3 covers 18 residues. The CDR3 sequence is CASSPGVRGGGGNEKLFF. The CDR3 nucleotides are TGTGCCAGCAGCCCGGGCGTTAGGGGAGGGGGTGGTAATGAAAAACTGTTTTTT.